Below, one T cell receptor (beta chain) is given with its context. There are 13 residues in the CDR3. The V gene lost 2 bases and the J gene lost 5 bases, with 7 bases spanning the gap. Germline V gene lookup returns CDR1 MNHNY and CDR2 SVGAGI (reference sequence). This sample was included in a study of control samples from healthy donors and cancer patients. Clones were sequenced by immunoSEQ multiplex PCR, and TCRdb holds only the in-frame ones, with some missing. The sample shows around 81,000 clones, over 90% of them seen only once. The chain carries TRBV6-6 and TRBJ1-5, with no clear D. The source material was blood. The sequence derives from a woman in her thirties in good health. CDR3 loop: CASSYKEDQPQHF. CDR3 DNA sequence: TGTGCCAGCAGTTACAAGGAAGATCAGCCCCAGCATTTT.